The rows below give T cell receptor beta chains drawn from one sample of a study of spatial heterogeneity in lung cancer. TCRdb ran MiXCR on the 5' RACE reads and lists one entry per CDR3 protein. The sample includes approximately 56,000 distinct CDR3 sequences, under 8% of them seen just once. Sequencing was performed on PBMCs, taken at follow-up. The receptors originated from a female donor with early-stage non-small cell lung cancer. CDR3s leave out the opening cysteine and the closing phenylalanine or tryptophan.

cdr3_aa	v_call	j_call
SARDPGQGSYEQY	TRBV20-1	TRBJ2-7
ASSATPSGYT	TRBV9	TRBJ1-2
ASSQEFPNSPLH	TRBV14	TRBJ1-6
ASSVGGTSGVQETQY	TRBV9	TRBJ2-5
ASSIWAAAGANVLT	TRBV19	TRBJ2-6
ATRSRGVGETQY	TRBV15	TRBJ2-5
ASSLTTDTQY	TRBV5-1	TRBJ2-3
ASSQPTGNNQPQH	TRBV6-2/TRBV6-3	TRBJ1-5
ASSSGGGDEQY	TRBV5-1	TRBJ2-7
ASSLDFDEQF	TRBV7-9	TRBJ2-1
ASSLGGQGYETQY	TRBV5-1	TRBJ2-5
ASSPGKSYGYT	TRBV27	TRBJ1-2